This TCR beta chain was identified in a study of OX40 agonist ivuxolimab in advanced cancers. The overall study: Ivuxolimab is an agonistic anti-OX40 (CD134) antibody, and patients were treated with it.

Findings and caveats of the study: Among T cells, CD8+ cells averaged more expanded clones than CD4+ cells. Clones of CD4+ and CD8+ blood T cells grew by week 6 at doses of 0.1 to 3.0 mg/kg. Antigen specificity remained undetermined for the expanded peripheral T cells.

Worth noting for this clone: What it binds is not known.

Clones were sequenced by immunoSEQ multiplex PCR, and TCRdb holds only the in-frame ones, with some missing. The sample has 110,000 or so clones, approximately 89% seen once. CDR1 and CDR2 (germline): SGHTS, YDEGEE. Trimming shortened V by 4 bases and J by 4 bases, and 3 bases separated the two germline ends. There are 11 residues in the CDR3. The receptor's source is an adult with an advanced solid tumor such as melanoma, head and neck, liver or kidney cancer. Sequences were derived from CD4+ or CD8+ T cells sorted from blood, sampled in a trial of the OX40 agonist ivuxolimab. The J gene is TRBJ1-5, the V gene TRBV5-8; D uncertain. Here the CDR3 DNA reads TGTGCCAGCAGCCGAAATCAGCCCCAGCATTTT. Its translation: CASSRNQPQHF.